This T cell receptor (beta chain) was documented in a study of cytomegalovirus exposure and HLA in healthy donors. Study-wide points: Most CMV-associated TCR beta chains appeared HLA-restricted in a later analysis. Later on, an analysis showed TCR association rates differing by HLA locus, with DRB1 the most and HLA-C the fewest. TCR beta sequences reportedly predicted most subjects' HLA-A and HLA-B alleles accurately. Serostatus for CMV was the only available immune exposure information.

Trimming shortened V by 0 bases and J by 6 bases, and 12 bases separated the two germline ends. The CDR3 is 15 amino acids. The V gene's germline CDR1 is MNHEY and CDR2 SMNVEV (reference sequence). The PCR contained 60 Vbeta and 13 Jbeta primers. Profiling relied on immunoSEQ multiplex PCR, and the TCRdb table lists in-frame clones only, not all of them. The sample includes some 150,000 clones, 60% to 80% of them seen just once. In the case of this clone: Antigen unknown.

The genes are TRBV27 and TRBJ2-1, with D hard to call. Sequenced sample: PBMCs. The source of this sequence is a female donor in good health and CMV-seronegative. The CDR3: CASSLSSGSGNEQFF. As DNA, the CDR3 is TGTGCCAGCAGTTTATCGTCAGGATCCGGCAATGAGCAGTTCTTC.